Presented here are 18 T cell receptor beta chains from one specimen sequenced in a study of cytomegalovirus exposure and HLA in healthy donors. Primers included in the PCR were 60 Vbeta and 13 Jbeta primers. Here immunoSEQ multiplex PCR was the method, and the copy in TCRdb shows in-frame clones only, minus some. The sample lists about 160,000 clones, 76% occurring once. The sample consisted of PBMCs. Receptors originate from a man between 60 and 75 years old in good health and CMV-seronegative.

The CDR3 reads CASSDGGDGRETQYF. CDR3 nucleotides: TGTGCCAGCAGTGACGGGGGGGACGGACGAGAGACCCAGTACTTC. V and J are TRBV6-4 and TRBJ2-5, with 7 positions matching TRBD2. The CDR3 extends over 15 amino acids. V shed 2 bases and J 4 bases; nucleotides not matched to a gene: 7. Germline values: CDR1 MRHNA, CDR2 SNTAGT.

CDR3 DNA: TGTGCCAGCAGTGAGCAGGGGGCGCGGGGGGAGCTGTTTTTT. It codes for CASSEQGARGELFF. The V and J genes are TRBV2 and TRBJ2-2; 8 bases align to TRBD1. The trim removed 3 bases at V and 8 bases at J, leaving 5 bases unmatched. The germline CDR1 and CDR2 sequences are SNHLY and FYNNEI. The CDR3 sequence is 14 residues long. The whole variable domain, remainder taken from reference TRBV2 and TRBJ2-2, is EPEVTQTPSHQVTQMGQEVILRCVPISNHLYFYWYRQILGQKVEFLVSFYNNEISEKSEIFDDQFSVERPDGSNFTLKIRSTKLEDSAMYFCASSEQGARGELFFGEGSRLTVL.

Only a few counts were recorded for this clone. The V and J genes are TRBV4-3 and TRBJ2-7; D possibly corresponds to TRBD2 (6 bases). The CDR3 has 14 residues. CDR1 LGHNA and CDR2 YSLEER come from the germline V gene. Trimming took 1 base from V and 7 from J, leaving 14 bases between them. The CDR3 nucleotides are TGCGCCAGCAGCCAAGGGGTAGCGGCCGGAGAGCAGTACTTC. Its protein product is CASSQGVAAGEQYF.

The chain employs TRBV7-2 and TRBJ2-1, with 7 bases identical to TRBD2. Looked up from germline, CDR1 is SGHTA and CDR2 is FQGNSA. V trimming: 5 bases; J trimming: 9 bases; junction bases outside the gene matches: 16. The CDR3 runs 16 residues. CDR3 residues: CASSPTLSGVKGEQFF. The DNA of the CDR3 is TGTGCCAGCAGCCCCACACTAAGCGGGGTTAAGGGTGAGCAGTTCTTC.

CDR3 bases: TGTGCCTGGAGTGTATCTTTCCTTTGGAGGCTAGCGGACAACCTAAGCACAGATACGCAGTATTTT. It specifies CAWSVSFLWRLADNLSTDTQYF. The chain uses TRBV30 and TRBJ2-3; TRBD2 agrees at 7 bases. Trimming removed 0 bases from V and 0 bases from J; junction bases left unmatched: 24. This CDR3 comprises 22 residues. CDR1 is GTSNPN, CDR2 SVGIG, per germline (reference sequence).

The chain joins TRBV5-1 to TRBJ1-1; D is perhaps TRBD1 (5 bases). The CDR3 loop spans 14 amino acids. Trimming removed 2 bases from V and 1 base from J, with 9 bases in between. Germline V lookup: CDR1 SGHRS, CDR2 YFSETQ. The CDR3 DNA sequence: TGCGCCAGCAGCTTACAGGCATCGAACACTGAAGCTTTCTTT. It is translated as CASSLQASNTEAFF.

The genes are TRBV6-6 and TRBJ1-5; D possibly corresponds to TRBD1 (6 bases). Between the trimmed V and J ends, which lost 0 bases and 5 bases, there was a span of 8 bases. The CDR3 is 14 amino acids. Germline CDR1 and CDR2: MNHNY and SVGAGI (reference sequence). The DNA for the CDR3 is TGTGCCAGCAGTTACTCGTCAGGGGATCAGCCCCAGCATTTT. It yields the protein CASSYSSGDQPQHF.

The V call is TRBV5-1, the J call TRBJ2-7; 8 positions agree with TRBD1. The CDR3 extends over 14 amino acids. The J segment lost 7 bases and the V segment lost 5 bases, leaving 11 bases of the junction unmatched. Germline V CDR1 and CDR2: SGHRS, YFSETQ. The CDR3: CASRAGTGGVEQYF. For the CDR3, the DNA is TGCGCCAGCAGGGCCGGGACAGGAGGAGTAGAGCAGTACTTC. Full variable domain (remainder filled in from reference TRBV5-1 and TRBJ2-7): KAGVTQTPRYLIKTRGQQVTLSCSPISGHRSVSWYQQTPGQGLQFLFEYFSETQRNKGNFPGRFSGRQFSNSRSEMNVSTLELGDSALYLCASRAGTGGVEQYFGPGTRLTVT.

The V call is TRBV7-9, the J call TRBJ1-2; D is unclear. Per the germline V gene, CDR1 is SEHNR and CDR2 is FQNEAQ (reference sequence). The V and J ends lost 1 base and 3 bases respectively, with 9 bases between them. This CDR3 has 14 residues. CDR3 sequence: CASSLGGMDYGYTF. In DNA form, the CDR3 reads TGTGCCAGCAGCTTAGGAGGGATGGACTATGGCTACACCTTC.

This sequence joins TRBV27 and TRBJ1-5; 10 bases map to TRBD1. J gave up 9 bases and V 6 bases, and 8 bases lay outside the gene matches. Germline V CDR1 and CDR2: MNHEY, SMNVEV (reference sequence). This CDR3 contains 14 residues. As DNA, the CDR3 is TGTGCCAGCAGGAAAGGGACAGGGGAAGGGCCCCAGCATTTT. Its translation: CASRKGTGEGPQHF.

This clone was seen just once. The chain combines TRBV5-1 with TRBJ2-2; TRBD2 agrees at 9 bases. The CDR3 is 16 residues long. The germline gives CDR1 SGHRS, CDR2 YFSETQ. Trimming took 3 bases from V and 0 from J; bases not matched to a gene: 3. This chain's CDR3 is CASSSSSGANTGELFF. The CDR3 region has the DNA TGCGCCAGCAGCTCTTCTAGCGGGGCGAACACCGGGGAGCTGTTTTTT. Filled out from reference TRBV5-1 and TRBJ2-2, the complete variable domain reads KAGVTQTPRYLIKTRGQQVTLSCSPISGHRSVSWYQQTPGQGLQFLFEYFSETQRNKGNFPGRFSGRQFSNSRSEMNVSTLELGDSALYLCASSSSSGANTGELFFGEGSRLTVL.

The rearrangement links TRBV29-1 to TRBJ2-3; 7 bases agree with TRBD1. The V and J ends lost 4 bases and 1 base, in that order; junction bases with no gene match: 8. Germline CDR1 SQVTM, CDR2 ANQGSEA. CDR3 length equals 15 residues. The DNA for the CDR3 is TGCAGCGTTGCCGGACAGGTCCAACGCACAGATACGCAGTATTTT. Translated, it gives CSVAGQVQRTDTQYF.

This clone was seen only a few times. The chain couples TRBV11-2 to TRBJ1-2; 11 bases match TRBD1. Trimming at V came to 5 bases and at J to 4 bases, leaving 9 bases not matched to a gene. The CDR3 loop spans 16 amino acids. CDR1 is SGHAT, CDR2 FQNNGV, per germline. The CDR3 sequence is CASSGPGQGVIYGYTF. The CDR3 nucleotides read TGTGCCAGCAGCGGTCCGGGACAGGGGGTGATCTATGGCTACACCTTC.

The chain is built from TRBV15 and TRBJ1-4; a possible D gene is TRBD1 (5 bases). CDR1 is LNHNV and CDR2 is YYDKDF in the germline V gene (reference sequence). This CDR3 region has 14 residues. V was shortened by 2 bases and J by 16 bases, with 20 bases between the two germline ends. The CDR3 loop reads CATSRSLKQAHGFF. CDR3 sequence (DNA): TGTGCCACCAGCAGAAGCCTAAAACAGGCCCACGGGTTTTTT.

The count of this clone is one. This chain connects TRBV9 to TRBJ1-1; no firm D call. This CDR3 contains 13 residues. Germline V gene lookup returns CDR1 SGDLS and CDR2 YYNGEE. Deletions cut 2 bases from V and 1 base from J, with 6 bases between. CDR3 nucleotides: TGTGCCAGCAGCGTCTACCAGAACACTGAAGCTTTCTTT. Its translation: CASSVYQNTEAFF.

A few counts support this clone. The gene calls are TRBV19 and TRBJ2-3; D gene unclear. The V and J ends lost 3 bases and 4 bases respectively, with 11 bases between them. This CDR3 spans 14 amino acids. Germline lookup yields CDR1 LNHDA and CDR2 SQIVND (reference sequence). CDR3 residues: CASSIPGVADTQYF. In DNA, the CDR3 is TGTGCCAGTAGTATCCCCGGAGTAGCAGATACGCAGTATTTT.

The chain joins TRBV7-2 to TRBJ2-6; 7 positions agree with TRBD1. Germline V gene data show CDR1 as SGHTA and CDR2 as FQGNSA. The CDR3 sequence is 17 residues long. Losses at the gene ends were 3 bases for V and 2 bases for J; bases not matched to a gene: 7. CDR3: CASSLPGGITGANVLTF. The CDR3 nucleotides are TGTGCCAGCAGCTTGCCAGGGGGTATTACTGGGGCCAACGTCCTGACTTTC.

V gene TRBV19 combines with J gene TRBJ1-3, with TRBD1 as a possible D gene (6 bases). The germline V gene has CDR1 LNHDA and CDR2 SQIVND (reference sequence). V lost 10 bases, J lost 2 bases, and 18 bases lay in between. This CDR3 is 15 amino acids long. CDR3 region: CATEQGGKPGNTIYF. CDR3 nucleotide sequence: TGTGCCACAGAACAGGGCGGCAAACCTGGAAACACCATATATTTT.